This note documents a single TCR beta chain sequence. The table lists this clonotype with a count of one. This clone's antigen is unknown. No base quality information exists; no much larger clone differs at one position. Just one read gives weak support. This specimen belongs to a study of T-cell memory formation after mild COVID-19 listed by TCRdb under 2021. Background for the entire study: TCR sequence clusters from the two donors were found to be largely donor specific. Longitudinal TCRalpha and TCRbeta repertoire sequencing tracked T-cell clones expanding and contracting after mild COVID-19 in two donors. The cohort comprised two young, previously healthy adult volunteers, one female and one male.

Here is what the overall study found, with its caveats: The second-wave clones that peaked on day 37 were not confirmed to be SARS-CoV-2 specific. Only a couple of mild cases were covered by the study, and larger cohorts that include severe cases with pre-infection samples were considered necessary. Some responding clones were found in pre-infection memory, which suggests that pre-existing cross-reactive memory T cells took part in the SARS-CoV-2 response. Contracting CD4+ clones turned up mainly in the CM and EM memory subsets, whereas EMRA was where CD8+ clones were enriched. Balanced CD4/CD8 phenotypes were observed for clones contracting from day 15 to 85, whereas a bias towards CD4+ was observed for a second wave of clones expanding from day 15 to 37.

These reads were obtained on an Illumina NovaSeq 6000. TCRalpha and TCRbeta cDNA libraries were constructed by 5'RACE with constant-segment primers, with sample barcodes and unique molecular identifiers being introduced. RNA was extracted from every sample with Trizol reagent. Libraries were amplified in two PCR steps, with a second sample barcode and Illumina TruSeq adapters added in the second step. The libraries were sequenced on an Illumina NovaSeq using 2 x 150 bp paired-end reads. The authors processed their data as follows. Reads were demultiplexed and collapsed into UMI-guided consensus sequences with migec v1.2.7. Using mixcr v2.1.11, UMI consensuses were aligned to TRA and TRB V and J templates and then assembled into clonotypes. A clonotype was counted as expanded or contracted only if both edgeR and NoisET called the change significant, with noise models trained on biological replicates. edgeR calls used a false discovery rate-adjusted p below 0.01 and a log2 fold-change threshold of 1. As an exploratory analysis of dynamics, PCA with hierarchical clustering was applied to max-normalized trajectories of the 1000 most abundant clonotypes. The CD4 or CD8 phenotype of responding clones was assigned using the separately sequenced CD4+ and CD8+ repertoires. TCRdb reprocessed the public reads (quality trimming at Q25 with fastp, clone calling with MiXCR) and kept in-frame beta chains. Merged by CDR3 protein, the rows form single entries marked with the most common genes and DNA. These V and J calls derive from TCRdb rather than the authors' analysis. This sample is represented by about 270,000 distinct CDR3 sequences; 15% of them were singletons. The top ten clonotypes cover approximately 2.1% of the sample.

From the cysteine through the phenylalanine, the CDR3 covers 18 amino acids. Left in the record is the CDR3 DNA by itself, 54 bases read in frame from the first base. The germline V gene supplies CDR1 SGHRS and CDR2 YFSETQ. The V end gives up 1 base and the J end 12 bases, leaving 22 bases in the junction not matched to a gene. Ficoll-Paque density gradient centrifugation was the method used to isolate PBMCs. The receptor was isolated from an adult woman who had mild COVID-19 (a few samples of this study predate the infection). The sample titles of this study are shuffled in the database, so cell type and time point are left out; the donor was told from shared clones. This chain joins TRBV5-1 to TRBJ2-1; 7 bases in between match TRBD2. Sequencing input: PBMCs or a T cell subset sorted from them (not recorded which). The sequence in DNA is TGCGCCAGCAGCTTGACAGGCCCTAGCGGCCCCCAGGTTGGGGGGCAGTTCTTC. The resulting protein is CASSLTGPSGPQVGGQFF.